This is a list of T cell receptor beta chains from one sample in a study of T cells expressing NK-cell markers. Following a re-call of the 5' RACE reads, TCRdb has one entry per CDR3 protein and lacks DNA. In total, the table holds about 460,000 distinct CDR3 sequences. The sequencing input was blood T cells: a sorted CD56 or NKG2C T cell subset, CD4+ or CD8+ T cells, or bulk PBMC T cells (not recorded which). Receptors were obtained from a woman aged 50 to 60 in good health. The CDR3 runs from the conserved cysteine through the conserved F or W. Each record gives: CDR3 length, J gene, V gene, CDR3 protein.

length: 13
J: TRBJ2-1
V: TRBV7-2
CDR3: CASSLGGLAAQFF

length: 15
J: TRBJ1-1
V: TRBV5-5
CDR3: CASSLLVTGSTEAFF

length: 13
J: TRBJ2-7
V: TRBV12-3/TRBV12-4
CDR3: CASRTGHGQAEYF

length: 14
J: TRBJ1-1
V: TRBV12-3/TRBV12-4
CDR3: CASRVFRRDTEAFF

length: 12
J: TRBJ1-1
V: TRBV12-3/TRBV12-4
CDR3: CASSTRTLGAFF

length: 14
J: TRBJ2-1
V: TRBV11-2
CDR3: CASSSSGQYNEQFF

length: 13
J: TRBJ2-1
V: TRBV12-5
CDR3: CASGLAGDYEQFF

length: 18
J: TRBJ1-1
V: TRBV4-1
CDR3: CASSQGLSAGRAYTEAFF

length: 14
J: TRBJ2-1
V: TRBV3-1
CDR3: CASQREWGHNEQFF

length: 18
J: TRBJ2-7
V: TRBV7-6
CDR3: CASSNDRLTLKSSYEQYF

length: 17
J: TRBJ2-1
V: TRBV12-3/TRBV12-4
CDR3: CASSRGLAEGSYNEQFF

length: 14
J: TRBJ2-2
V: TRBV11-3
CDR3: CASSFGRESGELFF

length: 17
J: TRBJ2-2
V: TRBV6-1
CDR3: CASSGIWTGQGTGELFF

length: 16
J: TRBJ1-1
V: TRBV12-3/TRBV12-4
CDR3: CASSSTRRQGLTEAFF

length: 14
J: TRBJ2-2
V: TRBV24-1
CDR3: CATSGPPPGGELFF

length: 14
J: TRBJ2-3
V: TRBV12-3/TRBV12-4
CDR3: CASTTWGSTDTQYF

length: 13
J: TRBJ1-1
V: TRBV2
CDR3: CASKDSMNTEAFF

length: 15
J: TRBJ2-1
V: TRBV11-3
CDR3: CASSLELAGGYPQFF

length: 16
J: TRBJ2-2
V: TRBV7-2
CDR3: CASSPRRRDSPGELFF

length: 14
J: TRBJ1-1
V: TRBV12-3/TRBV12-4
CDR3: CASSLRTRNTEAFF

length: 16
J: TRBJ2-2
V: TRBV5-1
CDR3: CASSLWPALNTGELFF

length: 13
J: TRBJ1-1
V: TRBV7-2
CDR3: CASSLEATTEAFF

length: 14
J: TRBJ2-5
V: TRBV5-6
CDR3: CASSLDRMGETQYF

length: 17
J: TRBJ2-1
V: TRBV27
CDR3: CASIRSGTAEARNEQFF

length: 14
J: TRBJ2-5
V: TRBV7-8
CDR3: CASRPRDLLGTQYF

length: 13
J: TRBJ2-1
V: TRBV10-3
CDR3: CAIRLDSSNEQFF

length: 14
J: TRBJ2-3
V: TRBV7-6
CDR3: CASSPGGTGDTQYF

length: 16
J: TRBJ2-1
V: TRBV24-1
CDR3: CATSDLPGQGVRGQFF

length: 16
J: TRBJ1-4
V: TRBV4-1
CDR3: CASSQQTESTNEKLFF

length: 17
J: TRBJ2-1
V: TRBV3-1
CDR3: CASSQDGTRRLGNEQFF

length: 15
J: TRBJ2-3
V: TRBV10-3
CDR3: CATQGGSESTDTQYF

length: 13
J: TRBJ1-3
V: TRBV6-5
CDR3: CASSLLFGNTIYF

length: 16
J: TRBJ2-3
V: TRBV4-1
CDR3: CASSQVGQGTTDTQYF

length: 16
J: TRBJ2-2
V: TRBV5-1
CDR3: CASSSDRRANTGELFF

length: 16
J: TRBJ2-1
V: TRBV6-5
CDR3: CASSYVGAGRGPEQFF

length: 15
J: TRBJ1-3
V: TRBV12-3/TRBV12-4
CDR3: CASRAGALWGNTIYF

length: 16
J: TRBJ1-1
V: TRBV12-3/TRBV12-4
CDR3: CASSFSWSTWASRAFF

length: 16
J: TRBJ2-5
V: TRBV20-1
CDR3: CSAREWAPGKGETQYF

length: 14
J: TRBJ1-5
V: TRBV6-5
CDR3: CASSPDRLFQPQHF

length: 17
J: TRBJ2-1
V: TRBV6-1
CDR3: CASSDHRLAGGDNEQFF

length: 13
J: TRBJ2-3
V: TRBV12-3/TRBV12-4
CDR3: CASSTDSGTPQYF

length: 14
J: TRBJ2-3
V: TRBV4-1
CDR3: CASSQDLERDTQYF

length: 11
J: TRBJ1-4
V: TRBV12-3/TRBV12-4
CDR3: CASSLAGKLFF

length: 12
J: TRBJ2-7
V: TRBV25-1
CDR3: CASSVTGYEQYF

length: 14
J: TRBJ1-1
V: TRBV7-9
CDR3: CASAKGQTNTEAFF

length: 15
J: TRBJ1-4
V: TRBV7-9
CDR3: CASSPSRVGYEKLFF

length: 16
J: TRBJ2-3
V: TRBV12-3/TRBV12-4
CDR3: CASSLGAAGVSDTQYF

length: 16
J: TRBJ2-3
V: TRBV5-5
CDR3: CASSPWGRRSTDTQYF

length: 16
J: TRBJ1-6
V: TRBV7-2
CDR3: CASSLAIGQNNSPLHF

length: 14
J: TRBJ1-2
V: TRBV12-3/TRBV12-4
CDR3: CASSPFGQGYGYTF

length: 16
J: TRBJ2-7
V: TRBV18
CDR3: CASSQNPGLAGHEQYF

length: 11
J: TRBJ2-2
V: TRBV12-3/TRBV12-4
CDR3: CASGTGRELFF

length: 14
J: TRBJ1-1
V: TRBV10-3
CDR3: CAITVGQGAPEAFF

length: 16
J: TRBJ1-1
V: TRBV18
CDR3: CASSMPPRRMNTEAFF

length: 16
J: TRBJ2-2
V: TRBV4-1
CDR3: CASSQHQMSGTGELFF